The 26 T cell receptor beta chains below come from one sample, sequenced in a study of cytomegalovirus exposure and HLA in healthy donors. The PCR ran on 60 Vbeta and 13 Jbeta primers. Assay used: immunoSEQ multiplex PCR; TCRdb lists only in-frame clones, some missing. The sample carries more than 85,000 clones, just under 80% recorded once. Sequencing input: PBMCs. Receptor source: a male donor in good health and CMV-seronegative.

This clone turned up a few times. V usage is TRBV30 and J usage is TRBJ2-7; D may be TRBD2 (7 bases). This CDR3 region has 14 residues. Trimming took off 4 bases at V and 3 bases at J, with 16 bases between the two ends. CDR1 is GTSNPN, CDR2 SVGIG, per germline (reference sequence). The CDR3, as DNA: TGTGCCTGGAACTCGGGGGGCTCTTACTACGAGCAGTACTTC. Translated: CAWNSGGSYYEQYF. Complete variable domain (other parts from reference TRBV30 and TRBJ2-7): SQTIHQWPATLVQPVGSPLSLECTVEGTSNPNLYWYRQAAGRGLQLLFYSVGIGQISSEVPQNLSASRPQDRQFILSSKKLLLSDSGFYLCAWNSGGSYYEQYFGPGTRLTVT.

The V call is TRBV9, the J call TRBJ2-3, with D possibly matching TRBD2 (5 bases). Trimming removed 5 bases at V and 2 bases at J, with 15 bases between. Germline-derived CDR1 and CDR2 are SGDLS and YYNGEE. CDR3 length: 15 residues. CDR3 coding DNA: TGTGCCAGCAGTGTTGGACTCTCTACCACAGATACGCAGTATTTT. Its translation is CASSVGLSTTDTQYF.

V gene TRBV2 combines with J gene TRBJ2-7, with TRBD1 matching over 8 bases. Per germline, CDR1 SNHLY and CDR2 FYNNEI. V was clipped by 4 bases and J by 3 bases; unmatched bases: 8. The CDR3 spans 15 residues. CDR3 protein: CASSGLRQGFYEQYF. The DNA of the CDR3 is TGTGCCAGCAGTGGGTTGAGACAGGGGTTCTACGAGCAGTACTTC.

The CDR3 sequence: CASSPGRGVGTDTQYF. Written as DNA, the CDR3 is TGTGCCAGCAGCCCGGGCCGGGGGGTTGGTACAGATACGCAGTATTTT. The chain uses TRBV7-8 and TRBJ2-3, with 7 bases identical to TRBD2. After removal of 5 bases from V and 3 bases from J, the junction contained 11 bases not matched to a gene. This CDR3 contains 16 residues. The V gene's germline CDR1 is SGHVS and CDR2 FQNEAQ. The entire variable domain, with the rest obtained from reference TRBV7-8 and TRBJ2-3, is as follows: GAGVSQSPRYKVAKRGQDVALRCDPISGHVSLFWYQQALGQGPEFLTYFQNEAQLDKSGLPSDRFFAERPEGSVSTLKIQRTQQEDSAVYLCASSPGRGVGTDTQYFGPGTRLTVL.

The chain links TRBV15 to TRBJ2-7, with 7 bases identical to TRBD2. J lost 5 bases, V lost 4 bases, and 8 bases had no gene match. Germline CDR1 is LNHNV and CDR2 is YYDKDF (reference sequence). The CDR3 runs 14 residues. In nucleotides, the CDR3 is TGTGCCACCAGCAAAACCCGGGAGGTGGACGAGCAGTACTTC. Protein sequence: CATSKTREVDEQYF.

This sequence joins TRBV9 and TRBJ2-7; D gene ambiguous. Germline-derived CDR1 and CDR2 are SGDLS and YYNGEE. CDR3 length: 14 amino acids. Trimming took off 4 bases at V and 0 bases at J, with 11 bases between the two ends. This chain's CDR3 is CASSPYTYSYEQYF. As DNA, the CDR3 is TGTGCCAGCAGCCCGTACACGTACTCCTACGAGCAGTACTTC.

The J gene is TRBJ2-7, the V gene TRBV7-2, with a tentative D call TRBD2 (5 bases). This CDR3 region has 13 residues. Between the trimmed V and J ends, which lost 1 base and 7 bases, there was a span of 11 bases. Per the germline V gene, CDR1 is SGHTA and CDR2 is FQGNSA. CDR3 region: CASSLDLAWEQYF. The CDR3 bases are TGTGCCAGCAGCTTAGATCTAGCATGGGAGCAGTACTTC.

J is TRBJ2-6 and V is TRBV9, with D tentatively TRBD2 (5 bases). Trimming took off 1 base at V and 5 bases at J, with 13 bases between the two ends. Germline V gene lookup returns CDR1 SGDLS and CDR2 YYNGEE. The CDR3 is made up of 16 amino acids. CDR3 in DNA: TGTGCCAGCAGCGTAAGCACTAGACGGAGGGCCAACGTCCTGACTTTC. This codes for CASSVSTRRRANVLTF.

The chain's CDR3 is CASSGETAYEQYF. The DNA of the CDR3 is TGTGCCAGCAGCGGGGAGACTGCTTATGAGCAGTACTTC. The J gene is TRBJ2-7, the V gene TRBV5-4, with D possibly matching TRBD2 (5 bases). This CDR3 contains 13 residues. Germline lookup yields CDR1 SGHNT and CDR2 YYREEE (reference sequence). Trimming pared 4 bases from V and 7 bases from J, leaving 15 bases between.

The chain couples TRBV30 to TRBJ2-2, with TRBD2 identical over 9 bases. Germline CDR1 is GTSNPN and CDR2 is SVGIG (reference sequence). This CDR3 is 14 amino acids long. J was trimmed by 8 bases and V by 0 bases; bases with no gene match: 4. The DNA of the CDR3 is TGTGCCTGGAGTGTTTTAGCGGGAGCAGGGGAGCTGTTTTTT. Protein: CAWSVLAGAGELFF.

The V and J genes are TRBV19 and TRBJ1-2; a possible D gene is TRBD1 (5 bases). Germline CDR1 LNHDA, CDR2 SQIVND (reference sequence). Trimming left V 3 bases short and J 2 bases short, with 7 bases between. There are 13 residues in the CDR3. CDR3 sequence: CASSMRQNYGYTF. In nucleotides, the CDR3 is TGTGCCAGTAGTATGCGACAGAACTATGGCTACACCTTC. Full variable domain (missing parts from reference TRBV19 and TRBJ1-2): DGGITQSPKYLFRKEGQNVTLSCEQNLNHDAMYWYRQDPGQGLRLIYYSQIVNDFQKGDIAEGYSVSREKKESFPLTVTSAQKNPTAFYLCASSMRQNYGYTFGSGTRLTVV.

This clone showed up just a few times. The rearrangement uses TRBV7-3 and TRBJ1-1; a weak D match, TRBD1 (5 bases). Germline assignment: CDR1 SGHTA and CDR2 FQGTGA. The ends were cut back, 1 base at V and 1 base at J, with 7 bases in the middle. The CDR3 extends over 14 amino acids. The CDR3 sequence: CASSLRQGNTEAFF. The CDR3, as DNA: TGTGCCAGCAGCTTAAGGCAGGGGAACACTGAAGCTTTCTTT.

The CDR3 loop reads CASSPEDTEAFF. CDR3 nucleotides: TGTGCCAGCAGCCCAGAGGACACTGAAGCTTTCTTT. The chain joins TRBV7-8 to TRBJ1-1; D unclear. The germline gives CDR1 SGHVS, CDR2 FQNEAQ. Trimming removed 5 bases from V and 3 bases from J, with 7 bases in between. The CDR3 is 12 amino acids.

This sequence joins TRBV4-3 and TRBJ2-5; no clear D. CDR1 and CDR2 from the germline V gene are LGHNA and YSLEER. Trimming stripped 0 bases from V and 0 bases from J, with 11 bases between. The CDR3 has 16 residues. The CDR3 region is CASSQDLHQYQETQYF. Written as DNA, the CDR3 is TGCGCCAGCAGCCAAGATCTTCACCAGTACCAAGAGACCCAGTACTTC.

This chain links TRBV7-9 with TRBJ1-2; D remains unclear. Per germline, CDR1 SEHNR and CDR2 FQNEAQ (reference sequence). The length of the CDR3 is 11 residues. Trimming left V 10 bases short and J 4 bases short, with 10 bases between. The CDR3 reads CATRDTYGYTF. The CDR3 coding sequence is TGTGCCACCCGAGACACCTATGGCTACACCTTC.

The chain recombines TRBV19 with TRBJ1-5; 10 nucleotides match TRBD1. Germline trimming cut 5 bases from V and 6 bases from J; bases unmatched to any gene: 1. Germline V gene data show CDR1 as LNHDA and CDR2 as SQIVND (reference sequence). The CDR3 is 13 amino acids. The CDR3 nucleotides read TGTGCCAGTAGTGGGACAGGGGTTCAGCCCCAGCATTTT. Translated, it gives CASSGTGVQPQHF.

This clone came up once. The chain has TRBV21-1 and TRBJ2-1; the D call of TRBD2 is as the table states it, not checked on the DNA. TRBV21-1 is assigned pseudogene status. There are 16 residues in the CDR3. The chain's CDR3 is CASIQRERREVNEQFF. In DNA, the CDR3 is TGTGCCAGCATCCAAAGGGAGCGTCGTGAGGTCAATGAGCAGTTCTTC.

This clone was recorded only once. The J gene is TRBJ2-2, the V gene TRBV30, with 8 bases identical to TRBD2. CDR1 GTSNPN and CDR2 SVGIG come from the germline V gene (reference sequence). Losses at the gene ends were 5 bases for V and 8 bases for J; bases not matched to a gene: 13. The CDR3 length is 15 residues. The DNA for the CDR3 is TGTGCCTGGGGGACCGGGACTAGAGTGGCTGGGGAGCTGTTTTTT. Residues: CAWGTGTRVAGELFF.

V gene TRBV5-1 combines with J gene TRBJ2-6, with TRBD1 matching 9 bases. This CDR3 comprises 13 residues. The V gene end was trimmed by 4 bases and the J gene end by 14 bases; junction bases not matched to a gene: 7. From germline, CDR1 is SGHRS and CDR2 YFSETQ. The CDR3 nucleotides are TGCGCCAGCAGCGGGGACAGGGTTGAGTTCCTGACTTTC. This translates into CASSGDRVEFLTF.

This sequence joins TRBV4-2 and TRBJ2-7, with TRBD1 identical over 10 bases. V was pared by 0 bases and J by 1 base, with 0 bases of the junction left unmatched. CDR1 is LGHNA and CDR2 is YNFKEQ in the germline V gene. This CDR3 has 15 amino acids. This CDR3 reads CASSQEDRGSYEQYF. DNA of the CDR3: TGTGCCAGCAGCCAAGAGGACAGGGGGTCCTACGAGCAGTACTTC.

V usage is TRBV7-3 and J usage is TRBJ2-3; 7 nucleotides align to TRBD1. Germline CDR1 SGHTA, CDR2 FQGTGA. This CDR3 comprises 14 residues. After removal of 3 bases from V and 0 bases from J, the junction contained 0 bases not matched to a gene. DNA for the CDR3: TGTGCCAGCAGCTTGGGACAGAGCACAGATACGCAGTATTTT. Protein sequence: CASSLGQSTDTQYF. Looking up the rest from reference TRBV7-3 and TRBJ2-3 gives the full variable domain: GAGVSQTPSNKVTEKGKYVELRCDPISGHTALYWYRQSLGQGPEFLIYFQGTGAADDSGLPNDRFFAVRPEGSVSTLKIQRTERGDSAVYLCASSLGQSTDTQYFGPGTRLTVL.

This clone was seen a single time. The rearrangement uses TRBV12-5 and TRBJ2-5, with 10 positions matching TRBD1. V lost 6 bases and J lost 7; bases outside the gene matches: 8. Germline CDR1 is LGHNT and CDR2 is FRNRAP. The CDR3 is made up of 14 amino acids. The DNA of the CDR3 is TGTGCTAGTGGAACCGGACAGGGGGTCTGGACCCAGTACTTC. Amino acids: CASGTGQGVWTQYF.

The chain has TRBV28 and TRBJ1-2; TRBD1 is a possible D gene (6 bases). The CDR3 is 13 amino acids. Germline V gene lookup returns CDR1 MDHEN and CDR2 SYDVKM. Trimming took off 2 bases at V and 8 bases at J, with 12 bases between the two ends. CDR3: CASSLEGGRGYTF. In DNA form, the CDR3 reads TGTGCCAGCAGTTTAGAGGGGGGGAGGGGCTACACCTTC.

The chain employs TRBV7-8 and TRBJ2-3; 8 bases are a match to TRBD2. V lost 1 base and J lost 1; bases outside the gene matches: 4. The germline CDR1 and CDR2 sequences are SGHVS and FQNEAQ. This CDR3 contains 16 residues. The CDR3 loop is CASSLVAGRGTDTQYF. In nucleotides, the CDR3 is TGTGCCAGCAGCTTAGTTGCCGGGAGGGGCACAGATACGCAGTATTTT.

V usage is TRBV5-1 and J usage is TRBJ2-2, with D unclear. The CDR3 runs to 16 residues. CDR1 and CDR2 from the germline V gene are SGHRS and YFSETQ. V dropped 0 bases and J dropped 3 bases, with 12 bases sitting between them. CDR3 amino acids: CASSLAGGGDTGELFF. The CDR3 DNA is TGCGCCAGCAGCTTGGCCGGCGGCGGAGACACCGGGGAGCTGTTTTTT. Combining the CDR3 with reference TRBV5-1 and TRBJ2-2 gives the whole variable domain KAGVTQTPRYLIKTRGQQVTLSCSPISGHRSVSWYQQTPGQGLQFLFEYFSETQRNKGNFPGRFSGRQFSNSRSEMNVSTLELGDSALYLCASSLAGGGDTGELFFGEGSRLTVL.

The V gene is TRBV5-3, the J gene TRBJ2-2; no definite D call. TRBV5-3 is an ORF for which the function is uncertain. V lost 4 bases, J lost 4 bases, and 11 bases lay in between. The CDR3 is 14 amino acids. CDR3 loop: CARSPDFFTGELFF. DNA of the CDR3: TGTGCCAGAAGCCCTGACTTCTTCACCGGGGAGCTGTTTTTT.